Below, 13 T cell receptor beta chains from the same sample are listed, as sequenced in a study of blood T cell repertoires in COVID-19. Sequenced by immunoSEQ multiplex PCR; TCRdb stores in-frame clones only, minus some. The sample includes fewer than 150,000 clones, around nine tenths of them seen just once. The sample consisted of peripheral blood. The source is a man aged 50 or older with active or convalescent COVID-19.

Written as DNA, the CDR3 is TGTGCCAGCTCACGAGGACAGGCACCGACTGAAGCTTTCTTT. Translation gives CASSRGQAPTEAFF. The chain has TRBV18 and TRBJ1-1; 7 nucleotides line up with TRBD1. Looked up from germline, CDR1 is KGHSH and CDR2 is LQKENI. Trimming took 4 bases from V and 5 from J; bases not matched to a gene: 7. This CDR3 has 14 amino acids. Full variable domain (remainder filled in from reference TRBV18 and TRBJ1-1): NAGVMQNPRHLVRRRGQEARLRCSPMKGHSHVYWYRQLPEEGLKFMVYLQKENIIDESGMPKERFSAEFPKEGPSILRIQQVVRGDSAAYFCASSRGQAPTEAFFGQGTRLTVV.

This chain links TRBV3-1 (or the pseudogene TRBV3-2) with TRBJ2-7, with 8 bases matching TRBD2. Germline-derived CDR1 and CDR2 are LGHDT and YNNKEL (reference sequence). The V gene end was trimmed by 3 bases and the J gene end by 5 bases; junction bases not matched to a gene: 3. The CDR3 contains 13 residues. This CDR3 is CASSHSGSNEQYF. The CDR3, as DNA: TGTGCCAGCAGCCACAGCGGGAGTAACGAGCAGTACTTC.

The J gene is TRBJ2-1, the V gene TRBV28, with D hard to call. The CDR3 runs 11 residues. The V and J ends lost 5 bases and 9 bases respectively, with 8 bases between them. Germline loops: CDR1 MDHEN, CDR2 SYDVKM. The CDR3 reads CASSTSVEQFF. CDR3 nucleotides: TGTGCCAGCAGTACGAGCGTTGAGCAGTTCTTC.

The CDR3, as DNA: TGTGCCAGCAGCGTAGGACAGTTCACTGAAGCTTTCTTT. Residues: CASSVGQFTEAFF. The chain links TRBV9 to TRBJ1-1; D may be TRBD1 (5 bases). The germline V and J ends were trimmed by 0 bases and 4 bases, with 7 bases remaining between them. CDR3 length: 13 amino acids. The germline gives CDR1 SGDLS, CDR2 YYNGEE.

The chain has TRBV5-6 and TRBJ2-6, with TRBD1 as a possible D gene (6 bases). Trimming shortened V by 3 bases and J by 0 bases, and 13 bases separated the two germline ends. CDR3 length: 17 amino acids. The germline V gene has CDR1 SGHDT and CDR2 YYEEEE. The CDR3 region has the DNA TGTGCCAGCAGCTGGGACATCGGCAGCTCTGGGGCCAACGTCCTGACTTTC. Encoded protein: CASSWDIGSSGANVLTF.

This sequence joins TRBV19 and TRBJ1-6, with TRBD1 matching over 9 bases. V trimming: 11 bases; J trimming: 7 bases; junction bases outside the gene matches: 9. Germline V CDR1 and CDR2: LNHDA, SQIVND (reference sequence). The CDR3 has 14 amino acids. The CDR3 loop is CAGGTGGQNSPLHF. The CDR3 nucleotides are TGTGCCGGAGGTACAGGGGGCCAAAATTCACCCCTCCACTTT.

V gene TRBV20-1 combines with J gene TRBJ1-2, with D possibly matching TRBD1 (6 bases). The germline V gene encodes CDR1 DFQATT and CDR2 SNEGSKA (reference sequence). This CDR3 spans 14 amino acids. V shed 3 bases and J shed 11 bases, with 22 bases lying between them. The CDR3 coding sequence is TGCAGTGCTAGTTTGACAGGCGCTACTGGGGGTTACACCTTC. This encodes CSASLTGATGGYTF.

This clone showed up just once. This rearrangement joins TRBV4-2 to TRBJ2-1, with 12 bases matching TRBD2. The V and J ends lost 4 bases and 4 bases, in that order; junction bases with no gene match: 17. The CDR3 runs to 20 residues. Germline V gene sequence: CDR1 LGHNA, CDR2 YNFKEQ. The CDR3 bases are TGTGCCAGCAGCCTGGCCCGGACTAGCGGGACTTTGATTATATACAATGAGCAGTTCTTC. Translating gives CASSLARTSGTLIIYNEQFF.

The chain has TRBV5-1 and TRBJ2-1; perhaps TRBD2 as D (5 bases). V was clipped by 7 bases and J by 4 bases, with 15 bases between them. This CDR3 is 14 amino acids long. Germline V gives CDR1 SGHRS, CDR2 YFSETQ. CDR3 DNA sequence: TGCGCCAGCGGGAGCAGCGGAGGATACAATGAGCAGTTCTTC. Its translation: CASGSSGGYNEQFF.

The chain has TRBV15 and TRBJ2-7; 9 bases are shared with TRBD2. CDR1 is LNHNV and CDR2 is YYDKDF in the germline V gene (reference sequence). Germline trimming cut 5 bases from V and 2 bases from J; bases unmatched to any gene: 7. The CDR3 consists of 15 residues. The CDR3 sequence is CATSYTSGPPYEQYF. Here the CDR3 DNA reads TGTGCCACCAGCTATACTAGCGGGCCGCCCTACGAGCAGTACTTC.

The chain links TRBV29-1 to TRBJ1-2, with TRBD1 matching 7 bases. Germline V CDR1 and CDR2: SQVTM, ANQGSEA. The CDR3 covers 13 residues. V shed 5 bases and J 2 bases; nucleotides not matched to a gene: 5. The CDR3 DNA reads TGCAGCGTTCCAGGGGGTGCCAACTATGGCTACACCTTC. This translates into CSVPGGANYGYTF.

The CDR3 reads CASSRGQGYEQYF. CDR3 DNA: TGTGCCAGCAGCCGCGGACAAGGCTACGAGCAGTACTTC. The rearrangement uses TRBV7-2 and TRBJ2-7; possible D gene TRBD1, 5 bases. CDR1 and CDR2 (germline): SGHTA, FQGNSA. The germline V and J ends were trimmed by 5 bases and 3 bases, with 11 bases remaining between them. The CDR3 consists of 13 residues.

J is TRBJ2-7 and V is TRBV28; 9 nucleotides match TRBD2. CDR1 MDHEN and CDR2 SYDVKM come from the germline V gene. J lost 6 bases, V lost 3 bases, and 6 bases had no gene match. This CDR3 comprises 14 residues. CDR3 amino acids: CASSFLSGSFEQYF. CDR3 nucleotides: TGTGCCAGCAGTTTTCTTAGCGGGAGTTTCGAGCAGTACTTC. The variable domain in full, completed from reference TRBV28 and TRBJ2-7, reads DVKVTQSSRYLVKRTGEKVFLECVQDMDHENMFWYRQDPGLGLRLIYFSYDVKMKEKGDIPEGYSVSREKKERFSLILESASTNQTSMYLCASSFLSGSFEQYFGPGTRLTVT.